The entry below gives a single T cell receptor beta chain sequence along with its context. This clone's antigen is unknown. No base-level quality is on record; no much larger clone is a single base apart. A distance of 10 bases separates the germline ends of V and J, which lose 5 bases and 0 bases respectively. Including cysteine and phenylalanine, the CDR3 has 14 amino acids. The retained sequence is limited to the CDR3, 42 bases, with the frame set at the first base. The germline V gene sets CDR1 to MNHEY and CDR2 to SVGAGI. The immunoSEQ hsTCRB v3.0 assay was used at survey level resolution for TRB variable region sequencing. TRB sequencing targeted a depth of about 35,000-50,000 T-cell genomes per sample. An Illumina MiSeq with a v3 150-cycle kit was used to sequence the pooled TRB libraries. The study's processing was this. Repertoire analysis was performed in R inside a reproducible Nextflow workflow that covered QC, data transformation and analysis. Custom analyses were implemented in LymphoSeq2, an R package for AIRR-Seq data exploration. After excluding a few samples that yielded fewer than 5000 total TRB sequences, approximately 180 HIV repertoires remained for analysis. Among the 180 to 200 retained HIV repertoires, 55 to 60 were collected before ART initiation and approximately 130 were collected after ART initiation. Repertoires were downsampled to 5000 TRB nucleotide sequences, with summary statistics averaged over 100 downsampling iterations. Only TRB sequences with CDR3 regions of at least seven amino acids were retained for analysis. Diversity was assessed using a clonality score derived from Shannon entropy and using the Gini coefficient. In the repertoire networks, any two of the top 5000 CDR3 amino acid sequences were connected whenever the two sequences differed by an edit distance of one. For TRB CDR3 amino acid sequences, GLIPH2 was used to predict antigen specificity groups and MHC restriction. To flag known associations with CMV, EBV, HIV or tissue antigens, CDR3 amino acid sequences were compared against VDJdb and McPAS-TCR. Pre-ART, post-ART and control groups were compared with Wilcoxon signed-rank tests and Holm-Bonferroni correction. Not all clones reach the TCRdb copy of this immuneACCESS table, which keeps in-frame sequences only. Checked studies attribute under half of the gap to unresolved V genes and leave the rest unexplained. V, J and clone size are those of that table, while D and trimming were read from the DNA. This sample has about 35,000 clones in its table, and 83% of those were observed once. 6.2% of the sample belongs to the ten largest clones.

To be included, a participant needed at least one PBMC sample from before ART initiation plus at least two post-ART samples. All participants with HIV were treated in the United States of America. Before DNA extraction, cryopreserved samples containing roughly 0.9-11 million PBMC were thawed and washed. At the time of the earliest PBMC sample, participants with HIV were aged between roughly 20 and 55 years. Per participant, PBMC samples came from 1-4 timepoints prior to ART initiation and 2-8 timepoints following ART initiation, for a median of 7 samples. For every participant, serial HIV viral load, CD4+ T-cell count, ART history and demographic data were obtained. Genomic DNA was extracted from unsorted PBMC with a Qiagen kit on a QIAcube, processed in batches of 12 samples. These data belong to a study of long-term antiretroviral therapy in people with HIV (dated by TCRdb to the early 2020s). The study in broad terms: The earliest samples were collected approximately a decade before the 2015 WHO recommendation for immediate ART, a period when ART was typically delayed until CD4 counts fell. The cohort contributed about 200 cryopreserved PBMC samples from under 35 adults with confirmed HIV infection, collected serially over a mean of approximately 6 years (range 1-12). No cross-contamination during QIAcube processing was shown when test extractions of a monoclonal T-cell line were performed alongside 30 to 40 polyclonal samples. A retrospective serial study tested whether ART initiation and durable HIV suppression were associated with changes in peripheral blood TRB repertoire composition and diversity. Among the 30 to 35 participants with HIV, eleven were female.

Results and caveats for the whole study, not just this receptor: Starting ART was linked to a significant rise in TRB diversity, yet even after long-term ART the diversity remained significantly lower than in transplant donor controls. Limited PBMC availability meant only the TCR beta chain was sequenced, without alpha chain pairing. Inferences about post-ART repertoire changes were limited because no data were available on ART adherence, viral resistance or therapy changes. Expanded TRB clones identified before ART initiation dominated the repertoire across all time points, though the dominance fluctuated and decreased in many PLHIV after ART. Compared with controls, HIV repertoires had narrower CDR3 length ranges, and the network structure pointed to an antigen-experienced repertoire that shifted only slightly toward naive after ART. Samples dated from the mid-2000s to the late 2010s, and the ART regimens used may be less effective than current ones. Unsorted PBMC were profiled instead of sorted CD4+ and CD8+ T cells because pre-ART samples had limited cell numbers.

The sequence derives from a man aged 18 to 30 with HIV. Specimen: unsorted PBMCs, collected 1 year after starting antiretroviral therapy. The chain employs TRBV6-5 and TRBJ1-1, with TRBD1 as a weak D call on 6 bases. The CDR3 is CASSPGHLNTEAFF. The nucleotides are TGTGCCAGCAGTCCGGGACACTTGAACACTGAAGCTTTCTTT.